Below, one T cell receptor beta chain is given with its context. This specimen belongs to a study of OX40 agonist ivuxolimab in advanced cancers. Whole-study context: Partial responses occurred in Three dose-escalation patients, one with hepatocellular carcinoma and two with cutaneous melanoma.

Measured with immunoSEQ multiplex PCR; TCRdb has only the in-frame clones, and not every one. The sample shows about 26,000 clones, almost 90% of them seen only once. The CDR3 has 12 residues. Patients with autoimmune history or systemic immunosuppression were excluded. The receptor comes from an adult with an advanced solid tumor such as melanoma, head and neck, liver or kidney cancer. The chain uses TRBV21-1 and TRBJ1-1; the table's D gene call, TRBD1, was not cross checked with the DNA. TRBV21-1 is shown as a pseudogene. This sample comprised CD4+ or CD8+ T cells sorted from blood, obtained in a trial of the OX40 agonist ivuxolimab. The CDR3 bases are TGTGCCAGCAGCAAAGCGGCAGGAGAAGCTTTCTTT. This codes for CASSKAAGEAFF.